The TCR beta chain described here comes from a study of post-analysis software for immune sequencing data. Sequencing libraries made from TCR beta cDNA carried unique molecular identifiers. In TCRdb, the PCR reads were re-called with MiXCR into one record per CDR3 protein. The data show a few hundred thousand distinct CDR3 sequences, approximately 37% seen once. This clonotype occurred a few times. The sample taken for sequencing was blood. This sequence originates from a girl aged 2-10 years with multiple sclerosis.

The CDR3: CASTRRSSYNEQFF. As DNA, the CDR3 is TGTGCCAGCACTCGGAGAAGCTCCTACAATGAGCAGTTCTTC. The rearrangement links TRBV2 to TRBJ2-1; D not certain. This CDR3 spans 14 amino acids. Looked up from germline, CDR1 is SNHLY and CDR2 is FYNNEI. V was trimmed by 7 bases and J by 0 bases, leaving 10 bases between them.